Listed below are T cell receptor beta chains from one sample, sequenced in a study of T-cell reconstitution after alpha-beta-depleted transplantation in children. TCRdb used MiXCR to reprocess the PCR reads, holding one entry per CDR3 protein. The sample carries a few hundred thousand distinct CDR3 sequences, 9.7% recorded once. Sample: PBMCs from the stem cell graft donor, taken from the stem cell graft. These receptor sequences come from a human donor who donated a stem cell graft to a child with SCID. Both conserved end residues are part of each CDR3. A D gene is named only where the DNA matches it firmly. Rows give clone size only sometimes, using once, few, many, or a class for an expanded clone.

clone_size	j_call	d_call	v_call	cdr3_aa	cdr3_nt
many	TRBJ2-5	.	TRBV5-1	CASSFSRGYSETQYF	TGCGCCAGCAGCTTTTCACGAGGTTACTCGGAGACCCAGTACTTC
many	TRBJ1-5	.	TRBV28	CASHDSQVRPNQPQHF	TGTGCCAGCCATGATTCACAGGTCAGGCCCAATCAGCCCCAGCATTTT
many	TRBJ1-5	TRBD1	TRBV20-1	CSARQGAEPQHF	TGCAGTGCTCGACAGGGGGCGGAGCCCCAGCATTTT
many	TRBJ1-2	.	TRBV20-1	CSARSGVYGYTF	TGCAGTGCTAGGTCTGGAGTCTATGGCTACACCTTC
many	TRBJ2-1	TRBD2	TRBV3-1	CASMAGVHSYNEQFF	TGTGCCAGCATGGCGGGGGTCCACTCCTACAATGAGCAGTTCTTC
.	TRBJ2-1	.	TRBV5-1	CASRILGVNEQFF	TGCGCCAGCAGGATTTTGGGGGTCAATGAGCAGTTCTTC
many	TRBJ2-3	TRBD2	TRBV29-1	CSVGTTVGADTQYF	TGCAGCGTCGGGACTACCGTAGGGGCAGATACGCAGTATTTT
many	TRBJ2-3	TRBD2	TRBV7-8	CASSPGTSGVTDTQYF	TGTGCCAGCAGCCCAGGGACTAGCGGAGTCACAGATACGCAGTATTTT
.	TRBJ1-1	.	TRBV5-1	CASSTAGKNTEAFF	TGCGCCAGCAGCACGGCCGGGAAAAACACTGAAGCTTTCTTT
many	TRBJ2-2	TRBD1	TRBV2	CASRSDRGLQTGELFF	TGTGCCAGCAGATCGGACAGGGGCCTTCAAACCGGGGAGCTGTTTTTT
.	TRBJ2-1	.	TRBV6-2/TRBV6-3	CASSYWPGNEQFF	TGTGCCAGCAGTTACTGGCCCGGCAATGAGCAGTTCTTC
many	TRBJ1-1	TRBD1	TRBV10-3	CAISEGDSSGEAFF	TGTGCCATCAGTGAGGGGGACAGCTCAGGTGAAGCTTTCTTT
many	TRBJ1-1	.	TRBV5-1	CASSLLGGAEAFF	TGCGCCAGCAGCTTATTGGGGGGGGCTGAAGCTTTCTTT
many	TRBJ2-5	TRBD2	TRBV20-1	CSARDGTRTQTQYF	TGCAGTGCTAGAGACGGGACTAGGACCCAGACCCAGTACTTC
many	TRBJ2-3	.	TRBV21-1	CASSIASPPSTDTQYF	TGTGCCAGCAGCATAGCGTCACCGCCTAGCACAGATACGCAGTATTTT
many	TRBJ1-2	.	TRBV9	CASTELPGGVFDYGYTF	TGTGCCAGCACCGAACTCCCGGGGGGGGTGTTCGACTATGGCTACACCTTC
many	TRBJ2-1	.	TRBV4-3	CASSQDPWSYNEQFF	TGCGCCAGCAGCCAAGATCCGTGGTCCTACAATGAGCAGTTCTTC
many	TRBJ1-5	.	TRBV20-1	CSARDRAGHQPQHF	TGCAGTGCTAGAGATAGGGCAGGGCATCAGCCCCAGCATTTT
.	TRBJ1-1	.	TRBV19	CASQLRGVPEAFF	TGTGCCAGTCAACTACGAGGTGTGCCTGAAGCTTTCTTT